The T cell receptor (beta chain) under discussion was sequenced for a study of CD8+CD57+ T cells in acquired aplastic anemia. Profiling that covered TCR beta VDJ and CDR3 relied on genomic DNA as its template. In TCRdb, the reads were re-called with MiXCR into one record per CDR3 protein. The sample comprises around 170,000 distinct CDR3 sequences, about 60% of which are singletons, and under 50% rests with the top ten. Germline assignment: CDR1 DFQATT and CDR2 SNEGSKA (reference sequence). V lost 5 bases and J lost 11; bases outside the gene matches: 8. The CDR3 spans 13 residues. This receptor was taken from a human donor in good health. What was sequenced was sorted CD4+, CD8+, or CD8+CD57+ T cells (not recorded which) from PBMCs. This sequence joins TRBV20-1 and TRBJ1-5; 11 nucleotides match TRBD1. The DNA for the CDR3 is TGCAGTGCTGGACAGGGGGCCGGGACGGCCCAGCATTTT. Its translation is CSAGQGAGTAQHF.